The present T cell receptor beta chain was sequenced within a study of blood T cell repertoires in COVID-19. Germline CDR1 reads SGDLS; CDR2 reads YYNGEE. The length of the CDR3 is 16 residues. V shed 0 bases, J shed 4 bases, and the junction held 5 bases outside the gene matches. Of note for this clone: The sample carries other DNA sequences with the same CDR3.

In the original processing: Nucleated cell counts were estimated from reference gene primer amplification. Some clones are missing from TCRdb's copy, which holds only in-frame ones; the method was immunoSEQ multiplex PCR. D and trimming come from the DNA, and the V and J calls and clone size come from that table. The sample yields about 200,000 clones, around 80% seen once. The sequence came from a man in his forties or fifties who had recovered from COVID-19. V gene TRBV9 combines with J gene TRBJ2-3; 10 bases are a match to TRBD2. Sequencing was done on a sample of peripheral blood. The CDR3 DNA reads as TGTGCCAGCAGCGTAGGGACTAGCGGTCCCCCAGATACGCAGTATTTT. Its translation: CASSVGTSGPPDTQYF.